This record covers a single T cell receptor beta chain. What this receptor recognizes is not known. Base qualities are not recorded, but no much larger clone differs from it by a single base. This entry is derived from a study of T-cell memory formation after mild COVID-19 (dated by TCRdb to about 2021). With regard to the full study: TCR sequence clusters from the two donors were largely donor specific. In a couple of donors, T-cell clones that expanded and contracted after mild COVID-19 were tracked by sequencing TCRalpha and TCRbeta repertoires over time. The cohort was made up of two young adult volunteers, one female and one male, who were previously healthy. Broad study findings and their caveats: The study covered only a couple of mild cases, and larger cohorts including severe cases with pre-infection samples were considered necessary. Contracting CD4+ clones were found mainly in CM and EM memory subsets, while CD8+ clones were enriched in EMRA. SARS-CoV-2 specificity of the second-wave clones peaking on day 37 was not confirmed. Clones that contracted from day 15 to 85 showed balanced CD4/CD8 phenotypes, whereas a second wave of clones that expanded from day 15 to 37 leaned towards CD4+. Some responding clones were detected in pre-infection memory, which suggested that pre-existing cross-reactive memory T cells had joined the SARS-CoV-2 response.

Data came from an Illumina NovaSeq 6000. TCRalpha and TCRbeta cDNA libraries were constructed by 5'RACE with constant-segment primers, with sample barcodes and unique molecular identifiers being introduced. Trizol reagent was used to extract RNA from every sample. Library amplification was performed in two PCR steps, and a second sample barcode and Illumina TruSeq adapters were introduced in the second step. Sequencing of libraries was performed on an Illumina NovaSeq with 2 x 150 bp paired-end reads. Per the original workflow: Reads were demultiplexed and collapsed into UMI-guided consensus sequences with migec v1.2.7. Using mixcr v2.1.11, the UMI consensuses were aligned to TRA and TRB V and J templates and assembled into clonotypes. Clonotypes were classified as expanded or contracted when called significant by both edgeR and NoisET, with noise models trained on biological replicates. For edgeR calls, the thresholds were a false discovery rate-adjusted p below 0.01 and a log2 fold-change of 1. As an exploratory analysis of dynamics, max-normalized trajectories of the 1000 most abundant clonotypes were examined by PCA with hierarchical clustering. Separately sequenced CD4+ and CD8+ repertoires were used to assign a CD4 or CD8 phenotype to each responding clone. The public reads were reanalyzed by TCRdb: fastp trimming at Q25, MiXCR alignment, in-frame beta chains only. Rows with one shared CDR3 protein collapse into an entry with the most common genes and DNA. The V and J calls and clone size come from TCRdb's table, not from the authors' own analysis. In all, the sample holds over 500,000 distinct CDR3 sequences, and roughly a sixth of those were seen once. Roughly 8% of the sample rests with the top ten.

PBMCs were isolated by Ficoll-Paque density gradient centrifugation. From the cysteine up to the phenylalanine, the CDR3 has a length of 15 residues. Only the CDR3 part of the read is kept: 45 bases, read in frame from the first base. Sequencing used PBMCs or a T cell subset sorted from them (not recorded which). The rearranged segments are TRBV21-1 and TRBJ2-1; the D call in the table, TRBD2, was not verified against the DNA. TRBV21-1 is noted as a pseudogene. This TCR was recovered from an adult woman who had mild COVID-19 (a few samples of this study predate the infection). The sample titles of this study are shuffled in the database, so cell type and time point are left out; the donor was told from shared clones. This receptor carries the CDR3 CASSSASGAYNEQFF. At the DNA level, the sequence is TGTGCCAGCAGCAGCGCTAGCGGGGCTTACAATGAGCAGTTCTTC.